The next 7 T cell receptor beta chains were all read from a single sample in a study of T cell responses to AZD1222 COVID-19 vaccine. Repertoires were generated with immunoSEQ multiplex PCR, while TCRdb's copy carries only in-frame clones and drops some. The repertoire holds more than 95,000 clones, with roughly 85% as singletons. This material consisted of peripheral blood, taken 28 days after the second AZD1222 dose. These receptors were obtained from an adult who received the AZD1222 COVID-19 vaccine.

This CDR3 reads CASSRSGLAGLETQYF. CDR3 DNA: TGTGCCAGCAGCCGCTCGGGACTAGCGGGGCTCGAGACCCAGTACTTC. The V gene is TRBV7-3, the J gene TRBJ2-5; 13 nucleotides line up with TRBD2. This CDR3 has 16 amino acids. V gave up 5 bases and J gave up 5 bases; unmatched junction bases: 8. Germline CDR1 SGHTA, CDR2 FQGTGA.

This clone was seen just once. The chain uses TRBV15 and TRBJ1-5, with no clear D. Germline V CDR1 and CDR2: LNHNV, YYDKDF (reference sequence). The CDR3 length is 14 residues. V shed 4 bases and J shed 1 base, with 8 bases lying between them. Written as DNA, the CDR3 is TGTGCCACCAGCACACCTACAAGCAATCAGCCCCAGCATTTT. Protein: CATSTPTSNQPQHF.

CDR3 loop: CASSASQGVGNQPQHF. Here the CDR3 DNA reads TGTGCCAGCAGTGCCTCACAGGGGGTGGGCAATCAGCCCCAGCATTTT. V usage is TRBV6-1 and J usage is TRBJ1-5, with TRBD1 identical over 8 bases. CDR3 length: 16 residues. J lost 2 bases, V lost 4 bases, and 7 bases had no gene match. Germline-derived CDR1 and CDR2 are MNHNS and SASEGT.

This chain connects TRBV9 to TRBJ1-1, with D possibly TRBD1 on 5 matching bases. Germline-derived CDR1 and CDR2 are SGDLS and YYNGEE. Trimming removed 2 bases from V and 0 bases from J, with 11 bases in between. This CDR3 spans 15 amino acids. The CDR3: CASSVWGYMNTEAFF. The CDR3 region has the DNA TGTGCCAGCAGCGTTTGGGGGTACATGAACACTGAAGCTTTCTTT.

The CDR3 is CATSDGDFDYGYTF. In DNA form, the CDR3 reads TGTGCCACCAGTGATGGGGACTTTGACTATGGCTACACCTTC. This chain uses TRBV24-1 with TRBJ1-2; D possibly corresponds to TRBD1 (5 bases). The CDR3 contains 14 residues. Per the germline V gene, CDR1 is KGHDR and CDR2 is SFDVKD. V lost 3 bases and J 3 bases, leaving 10 bases between the germline ends.

The chain joins TRBV9 to TRBJ2-1; 8 positions agree with TRBD2. CDR1 and CDR2 from the germline V gene are SGDLS and YYNGEE. The CDR3 extends over 17 amino acids. V gave up 4 bases and J gave up 7 bases; unmatched junction bases: 16. The CDR3 sequence is CASSPARGVAGWNEQFF. The CDR3 bases are TGTGCCAGCAGCCCGGCTCGCGGGGTAGCGGGGTGGAATGAGCAGTTCTTC.

The rearrangement links TRBV9 to TRBJ2-7; D is perhaps TRBD2 (7 bases). CDR1 is SGDLS, CDR2 YYNGEE, per germline. CDR3 length: 15 amino acids. Between the trimmed V and J ends, which lost 3 bases and 6 bases, there was a span of 19 bases. In DNA form, the CDR3 reads TGTGCCAGCAGCGAAGATGGGGGGGCGTGGGGCGAGCAGTACTTC. Translated, it gives CASSEDGGAWGEQYF.